This T cell receptor beta chain was recovered during a study of CD8+ T cells in alopecia areata. The treatment denotes: oral pan-JAK inhibitor, 5-10 mg twice daily. PBMCs, the starting material, were the source of sorted CD4+ and CD8+ T cells. Investigators isolated RNA and reverse transcribed it into cDNA to act as the sequencing template. TCRdb's copy holds only in-frame clones and misses some; the assay was immunoSEQ multiplex PCR. The table has 150,000 to 200,000 clones, around three fifths seen once. V shed 3 bases and J 3 bases; nucleotides not matched to a gene: 8. Germline values: CDR1 LNHDA, CDR2 SQIVND (reference sequence). CDR3 length: 16 amino acids.

The genes are TRBV19 and TRBJ2-1; TRBD2 aligns across 7 bases. The receptor was derived from a human donor with alopecia areata. The sample in question was CD4+ T cells sorted from blood, obtained at week 24, from a patient treated with tofacitinib. This CDR3 is CASSIRGGGGYNEQFF. Here the CDR3 DNA reads TGTGCCAGTAGTATCCGCGGCGGCGGGGGCTACAATGAGCAGTTCTTC.